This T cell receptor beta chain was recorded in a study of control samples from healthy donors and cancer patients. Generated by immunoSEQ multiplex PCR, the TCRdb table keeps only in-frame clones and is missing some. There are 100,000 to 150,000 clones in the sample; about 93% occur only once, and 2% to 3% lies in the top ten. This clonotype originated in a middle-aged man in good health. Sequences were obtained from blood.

This CDR3 is CASGDRFYGYTF. CDR3 nucleotide sequence: TGTGCCAGCGGAGACAGGTTCTATGGCTACACCTTC. The chain couples TRBV28 to TRBJ1-2; the D gene is possibly TRBD1 (6 bases). The V gene lost 8 bases and the J gene lost 4 bases, with 11 bases spanning the gap. The germline V gene encodes CDR1 MDHEN and CDR2 SYDVKM. The CDR3 is made up of 12 amino acids.